Below are 5 T cell receptor beta chains sequenced from a single sample in a study of blood T cell repertoires in COVID-19. Method: immunoSEQ multiplex PCR; TCRdb's copy keeps in-frame clones and lacks some. There are around 150,000 clones in the sample; 70% to 85% occur only once, and 7% lies in the top ten. Sequenced input: peripheral blood. These receptors were taken from a woman aged 40 to 50 with COVID-19, enrolled during active disease.

As for this clone: Other DNA sequences in the same sample also yield this CDR3. The chain couples TRBV2 to TRBJ1-2; TRBD1 aligns across 7 bases. This CDR3 spans 14 amino acids. The germline CDR1 and CDR2 sequences are SNHLY and FYNNEI. V gave up 4 bases and J gave up 1 base; unmatched junction bases: 3. The CDR3 DNA reads TGTGCCAGCAGTGTGGGACAGATTAACTATGGCTACACCTTC. As protein: CASSVGQINYGYTF.

To note about this clone: Different DNA sequences within this sample yield the same CDR3. Here the CDR3 reads CASSLRGYEQYF. The CDR3 DNA is TGTGCCAGCAGCTTACGGGGCTACGAGCAGTACTTC. The chain recombines TRBV7-2 with TRBJ2-7; D is possibly TRBD2 (5 bases). CDR3 size: 12 residues. Trimming shortened V by 2 bases and J by 3 bases, and 5 bases separated the two germline ends. Germline V lookup: CDR1 SGHTA, CDR2 FQGNSA.

V and J are TRBV7-9 and TRBJ1-1; D is perhaps TRBD1 (6 bases). The V end was cut by 5 bases, the J end by 2 bases, with 18 bases between. The CDR3 extends over 16 amino acids. The germline V gene encodes CDR1 SEHNR and CDR2 FQNEAQ (reference sequence). The DNA of the CDR3 is TGTGCCAGCAGCACCTCCCGGGGGGCAACAAACACTGAAGCTTTCTTT. This codes for CASSTSRGATNTEAFF.

A single count supports this clone. The rearrangement uses TRBV6-5 and TRBJ2-3, with 7 bases fitting TRBD1. The junction had 8 bases not matched to a gene; V was cut back by 6 bases and J by 2 bases. The CDR3 sequence is 15 residues long. The germline V gene encodes CDR1 MNHEY and CDR2 SVGAGI. CDR3 loop: CASRLQGQPTDTQYF. The CDR3 DNA sequence: TGTGCCAGCAGATTACAGGGGCAACCCACAGATACGCAGTATTTT.

The chain carries TRBV7-3 and TRBJ2-3; 11 bases match TRBD2. Germline V gene lookup returns CDR1 SGHTA and CDR2 FQGTGA. Losses at the gene ends were 3 bases for V and 3 bases for J; bases not matched to a gene: 2. This CDR3 has 15 residues. The CDR3 reads CASSFSSGGTDTQYF. For the CDR3, the DNA is TGTGCCAGCAGCTTTTCTAGCGGGGGGACAGATACGCAGTATTTT.